The 25 T cell receptor beta chains below were found in one sample sequenced in a study of regulatory T cells in long-lasting Graves disease (dated by TCRdb to about 2021). The time point label of this sample denotes: newly diagnosed GD, antithyroid drugs for less than 3 months. For both TCR sequencing and RNA sequencing, RNA was extracted from PBMCs in TRIzol. The library relied on multiplex PCR. Sequenced on an Illumina HiSeq 4000. TCR beta libraries were built with iRepertoire HTBI primers and Arm-PCR amplification of CDR3 regions. TCRdb's own reprocessing of the public reads used fastp at Q25 and MiXCR and kept productive beta chains. Each CDR3 protein gets just one entry, which takes the most common genes and DNA from the rows behind it. The sample table lists 350,000 to 500,000 distinct CDR3 sequences, 11% to 15% of them with a count of one. The ten most abundant clones make up under 20% of the sample.

The sample was also linked to a second study, of T cells in Graves' hyperthyroidism and ophthalmopathy.

Sequenced here: peripheral blood mononuclear cells (PBMCs), sampled at new diagnosis, from a patient treated with antithyroid drugs. The receptors were sampled from a woman aged 50 to 60 with Graves disease. Donor details come from another sample of the same person, matched by shared clones.

This clonotype was picked up many times. The chain combines TRBV11-3 with TRBJ2-1; D is ambiguous. Germline values: CDR1 SGHNT, CDR2 YENEEA. The CDR3 loop spans 14 amino acids. The V end lost 1 base, the J end lost 4 bases, and 8 bases lay between the germline ends. CDR3 coding DNA: TGTGCCAGCAGCTTAGGTTTTGCTTACAATGAGCAGTTCTTC. Its translation is CASSLGFAYNEQFF.

This clonotype came up many times. This chain connects TRBV12-3 or TRBV12-4 to TRBJ2-5; D possibly uses TRBD1 or TRBD2 (6 bases each). The CDR3 totals 17 residues. The ends were cut back, 3 bases at V and 2 bases at J, with 19 bases in the middle. This CDR3 reads CASSFSGATPVQETQYF. The DNA of the CDR3 is TGTGCCAGCAGTTTCTCGGGGGCGACACCTGTACAAGAGACCCAGTACTTC.

This clonotype came up many times. The rearrangement links TRBV29-1 to TRBJ2-3, with D hard to call. V lost 6 bases and J 4 bases, leaving 14 bases between the germline ends. Looked up from germline, CDR1 is SQVTM and CDR2 is ANQGSEA. The CDR3 is 13 residues long. CDR3 amino acids: CSVVRSGADTQYF. DNA of the CDR3: TGCAGCGTCGTTAGGTCCGGAGCAGATACGCAGTATTTT.

The chain links TRBV5-6 to TRBJ2-1; D remains ambiguous. Between the trimmed V and J ends, which lost 0 bases and 0 bases, there was a span of 10 bases. Germline V gene data show CDR1 as SGHDT and CDR2 as YYEEEE. The CDR3 spans 16 residues. The CDR3 here is CASSLEGYSSYNEQFF. The CDR3 DNA reads TGTGCCAGCAGCTTGGAGGGATACAGCTCCTACAATGAGCAGTTCTTC.

This clonotype was counted a single time. This may be a read error, as it is one base from a much larger clone. CDR3 region: CASKKDGGDTEAFF. The CDR3, as DNA: TGTGCCAGCAAGAAGGACGGGGGGGACACTGAAGCTTTCTTT. The rearrangement links TRBV7-9 to TRBJ1-1; possible D gene TRBD1, 5 bases. Germline values: CDR1 SEHNR, CDR2 FQNEAQ (reference sequence). The CDR3 runs to 14 residues. The V and J ends lost 7 bases and 3 bases respectively, with 15 bases between them.

This clonotype was detected a few times. The genes are TRBV6-2 or TRBV6-3 and TRBJ2-7, with D perhaps TRBD1 (6 bases). V shed 6 bases and J shed 2 bases, with 14 bases lying between them. Germline V lookup: CDR1 MNHEY, CDR2 SVGEGT. The length of the CDR3 is 14 residues. CDR3 loop: CASRYRESTYEQYF. Here the CDR3 DNA reads TGTGCCAGCAGGTACAGGGAGTCCACCTACGAGCAGTACTTC.

This clonotype was seen only a few times. The chain carries TRBV9 and TRBJ2-3, with 10 bases aligning to TRBD2. Germline CDR1 SGDLS, CDR2 YYNGEE. V gave up 4 bases and J gave up 5 bases; unmatched junction bases: 4. This CDR3 is built from 14 residues. Here the CDR3 DNA reads TGTGCCAGCAGCACCTGGACTAGCGGAGATACGCAGTATTTT. This encodes CASSTWTSGDTQYF.

This clonotype has ten or more counts. J is TRBJ2-7 and V is TRBV12-3 or TRBV12-4; 12 bases match TRBD1. V lost 3 bases to trimming and J lost 5 bases; unmatched junction nucleotides: 5. The CDR3 consists of 15 residues. The CDR3 region is CASSLGGQGADEQYF. The CDR3 DNA sequence: TGTGCCAGCAGTTTGGGGGGACAGGGGGCGGACGAGCAGTACTTC.

The chain uses TRBV4-1 and TRBJ1-2; TRBD1 might be the D (6 bases). This CDR3 is built from 15 residues. The V gene's germline CDR1 is MGHRA and CDR2 YSYEKL. Trimming took off 2 bases at V and 6 bases at J, with 16 bases between the two ends. CDR3 loop: CASSQWGRGQNGYTF. The CDR3 DNA reads as TGCGCCAGCAGCCAATGGGGCCGGGGGCAGAATGGCTACACCTTC.

This clonotype was observed a handful of times. The chain recombines TRBV7-9 with TRBJ2-7, with D perhaps matching TRBD1 (8 bases). The CDR3 length is 13 residues. Germline V gives CDR1 SEHNR, CDR2 FQNEAQ (reference sequence). The V end was cut by 7 bases, the J end by 7 bases, with 17 bases between. This CDR3 reads CASTGQGGREQYF. The CDR3 DNA reads as TGTGCCAGCACCGGACAGGGAGGGCGGGAGCAGTACTTC. The full variable domain, rest sourced from reference TRBV7-9 and TRBJ2-7, is DTGVSQNPRHKITKRGQNVTFRCDPISEHNRLYWYRQTLGQGPEFLTYFQNEAQLEKSRLLSDRFSAERPKGSFSTLEIQRTEQGDSAMYLCASTGQGGREQYFGPGTRLTVT.

This clonotype was seen ten or more times. The chain joins TRBV6-1 to TRBJ2-7, with D possibly TRBD2 on 5 matching bases. The CDR3 totals 12 residues. Deletions cut 8 bases from V and 4 bases from J, with 12 bases between. CDR1 is MNHNS and CDR2 is SASEGT in the germline V gene. CDR3 region: CASGSSGYEQYF. DNA of the CDR3: TGTGCCAGCGGATCCAGCGGTTACGAGCAGTACTTC.

The chain carries TRBV19 and TRBJ2-7; 10 nucleotides line up with TRBD1. V was pared by 3 bases and J by 4 bases, with 6 bases of the junction left unmatched. The length of the CDR3 is 15 residues. Germline V CDR1 and CDR2: LNHDA, SQIVND (reference sequence). The DNA for the CDR3 is TGTGCCAGTAGTATGGGACAGGGGTCAACTTACGAGCAGTACTTC. Translation gives CASSMGQGSTYEQYF.

The chain employs TRBV10-3 and TRBJ2-2; D perhaps matches TRBD2 (6 bases). Trimming stripped 3 bases from V and 0 bases from J, with 14 bases between. The V gene's germline CDR1 is ENHRY and CDR2 SYGVKD. The CDR3 has 17 residues. Here the CDR3 DNA reads TGTGCCATCAGTGAAAGTACCGGGAGCTCGAACACCGGGGAGCTGTTTTTT. As protein: CAISESTGSSNTGELFF.

This clonotype was seen ten or more times. The rearrangement joins TRBV29-1 to TRBJ2-7; 14 nucleotides agree with TRBD2. Germline CDR1 and CDR2: SQVTM and ANQGSEA. The CDR3 contains 13 residues. The V gene end was trimmed by 4 bases and the J gene end by 7 bases; junction bases not matched to a gene: 3. The DNA for the CDR3 is TGCAGCGTTGCGGGACTAGCGGGAGTTGAGCAGTACTTC. Protein product: CSVAGLAGVEQYF.

This clonotype was detected ten times or more. The chain combines TRBV11-3 with TRBJ2-1; 9 nucleotides line up with TRBD1. V shed 5 bases and J 6 bases; nucleotides not matched to a gene: 5. Germline values: CDR1 SGHNT, CDR2 YENEEA. The CDR3 is made up of 14 amino acids. The CDR3 DNA follows: TGTGCCAGCAGCCCTAGGACAGGGGCCAATGAGCAGTTCTTC. The encoded protein is CASSPRTGANEQFF. Combining the CDR3 with reference TRBV11-3 and TRBJ2-1 gives the whole variable domain EAGVVQSPRYKIIEKKQPVAFWCNPISGHNTLYWYLQNLGQGPELLIRYENEEAVDDSQLPKDRFSAERLKGVDSTLKIQPAELGDSAVYLCASSPRTGANEQFFGPGTRLTVL.

The V call is TRBV12-3 or TRBV12-4, the J call TRBJ2-1; D possibly matches TRBD1 or TRBD2 (5 bases each). V dropped 3 bases and J dropped 7 bases, with 19 bases sitting between them. This CDR3 has 16 residues. This CDR3 reads CASSLTAGSWGNEQFF. The CDR3 DNA is TGTGCCAGCAGTTTGACGGCCGGAAGTTGGGGGAATGAGCAGTTCTTC.

The chain joins TRBV7-6 to TRBJ2-3, with TRBD2 matching 9 bases. This CDR3 region has 20 residues. The junction had 22 bases not matched to a gene; V was cut back by 4 bases and J by 5 bases. From germline, CDR1 is SGHVS and CDR2 FNYEAQ. DNA of the CDR3: TGTGCCAGCAGCTCCCCCAGGGTAGCGGGAGTGGGGCTTTTAGGAGATACGCAGTATTTT. It codes for CASSSPRVAGVGLLGDTQYF.

This clonotype appeared many times. This sequence joins TRBV28 and TRBJ2-1, with unresolved D. Germline V lookup: CDR1 MDHEN, CDR2 SYDVKM. V was trimmed by 2 bases and J by 4 bases, leaving 12 bases between them. This CDR3 region has 15 residues. The CDR3 loop reads CASSLAVWVYNEQFF. CDR3 sequence (DNA): TGTGCCAGCAGTTTAGCCGTTTGGGTTTACAATGAGCAGTTCTTC.

This clonotype turned up a few times. This chain connects TRBV4-1 to TRBJ2-1, with 10 nucleotides matching TRBD2. Germline CDR1 MGHRA, CDR2 YSYEKL. The CDR3 totals 18 residues. Trimming took 3 bases from V and 4 from J; bases not matched to a gene: 12. The CDR3 protein is CASSHIAGGTGLYNEQFF. In DNA, the CDR3 is TGCGCCAGCAGCCACATAGCGGGAGGAACGGGGCTATACAATGAGCAGTTCTTC.

The V call is TRBV5-1, the J call TRBJ1-6; 9 nucleotides agree with TRBD1. In germline, CDR1 is SGHRS, CDR2 YFSETQ. This CDR3 is 17 amino acids long. The V gene end was trimmed by 0 bases and the J gene end by 10 bases; junction bases not matched to a gene: 11. CDR3 sequence reads: CASSLARTGDGHSPLHF. The CDR3 coding sequence is TGCGCCAGCAGCTTGGCACGGACAGGGGATGGGCACTCACCCCTCCACTTT.

This clonotype occurred a few times. The chain combines TRBV7-9 with TRBJ2-7; the match to TRBD1 covers 8 bases. The germline V gene encodes CDR1 SEHNR and CDR2 FQNEAQ (reference sequence). The J segment lost 4 bases and the V segment lost 6 bases, leaving 5 bases of the junction unmatched. The CDR3 covers 13 residues. This CDR3 is CASSPRGRYEQYF. In DNA form, the CDR3 reads TGTGCCAGCAGTCCCAGGGGGCGGTACGAGCAGTACTTC.

The chain links TRBV27 to TRBJ1-1; 9 bases map to TRBD1. The CDR3 sequence is 18 residues long. V lost 1 base, J lost 4 bases, and 13 bases stayed unmatched. Germline V CDR1 and CDR2: MNHEY, SMNVEV (reference sequence). The chain's CDR3 is CASSLFPGQGGWATEAFF. In nucleotides, the CDR3 is TGTGCCAGCAGTTTATTCCCGGGACAGGGCGGCTGGGCCACTGAAGCTTTCTTT.

Many counts were recorded for this clonotype. This chain connects TRBV28 to TRBJ2-1; 7 nucleotides agree with TRBD2. This CDR3 spans 16 amino acids. Per germline, CDR1 MDHEN and CDR2 SYDVKM. Trimming cost V 4 bases and J 3 bases; bases outside gene matches: 9. CDR3 sequence (DNA): TGTGCCAGCAGTTCACCTGAAGCGGGAATCTACAATGAGCAGTTCTTC. It specifies CASSSPEAGIYNEQFF.

The V and J genes are TRBV20-1 and TRBJ2-1, with D hard to call. This CDR3 contains 11 residues. With 3 bases removed from V and 0 bases from J, the gap between germline ends came to 0 bases. CDR1 and CDR2 from the germline V gene are DFQATT and SNEGSKA (reference sequence). CDR3 in amino acids: CSASSYNEQFF. The CDR3, as DNA: TGCAGTGCTAGCTCCTACAATGAGCAGTTCTTC.

This rearrangement joins TRBV5-5 to TRBJ1-4, with D maybe TRBD1 (5 bases). Trimming pared 4 bases from V and 7 bases from J, leaving 17 bases between. The CDR3 length is 15 residues. The germline V gene has CDR1 SGHKS and CDR2 YYEKEE (reference sequence). In nucleotides, the CDR3 is TGTGCCAGCAGCCCGCAAGGGCAGGGTGGTGAAAAACTGTTTTTT. Its translation is CASSPQGQGGEKLFF.